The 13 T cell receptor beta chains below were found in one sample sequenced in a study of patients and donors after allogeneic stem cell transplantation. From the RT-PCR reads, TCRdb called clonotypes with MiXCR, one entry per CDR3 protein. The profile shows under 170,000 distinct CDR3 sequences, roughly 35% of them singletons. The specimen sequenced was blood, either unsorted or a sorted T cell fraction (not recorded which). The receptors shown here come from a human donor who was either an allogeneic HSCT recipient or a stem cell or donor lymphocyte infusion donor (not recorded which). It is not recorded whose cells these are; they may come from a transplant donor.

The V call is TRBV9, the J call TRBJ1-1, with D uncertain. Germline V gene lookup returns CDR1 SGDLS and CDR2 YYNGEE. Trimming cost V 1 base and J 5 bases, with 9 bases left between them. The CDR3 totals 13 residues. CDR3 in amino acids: CASSVNGETEAFF. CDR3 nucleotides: TGTGCCAGCAGCGTAAATGGAGAAACTGAAGCTTTCTTT.

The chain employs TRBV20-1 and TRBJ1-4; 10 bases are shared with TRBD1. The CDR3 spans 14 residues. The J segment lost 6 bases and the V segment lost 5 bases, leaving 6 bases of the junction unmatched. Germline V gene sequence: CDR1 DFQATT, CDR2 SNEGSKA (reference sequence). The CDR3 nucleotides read TGCAGTGCTCCACGGACAGGGGGGGATGAAAAACTGTTTTTT. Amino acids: CSAPRTGGDEKLFF.

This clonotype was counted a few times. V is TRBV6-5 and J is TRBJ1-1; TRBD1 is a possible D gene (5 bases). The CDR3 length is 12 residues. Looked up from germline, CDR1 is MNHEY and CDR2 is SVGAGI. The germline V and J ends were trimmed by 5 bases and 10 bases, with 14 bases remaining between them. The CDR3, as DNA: TGTGCCAGCAGTCCCCTTGTGGGGGGAGCTTTCTTT. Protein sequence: CASSPLVGGAFF.

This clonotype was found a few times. CDR3: CASSWAGGAYNSPLHF. The CDR3 nucleotides are TGTGCCAGCAGTTGGGCGGGAGGGGCCTATAATTCACCCCTCCACTTT. The gene calls are TRBV12-3 or TRBV12-4 and TRBJ1-6; weak D call: TRBD1 (5 bases). CDR3 length: 16 residues. Trimming cost V 4 bases and J 2 bases, with 12 bases left between them.

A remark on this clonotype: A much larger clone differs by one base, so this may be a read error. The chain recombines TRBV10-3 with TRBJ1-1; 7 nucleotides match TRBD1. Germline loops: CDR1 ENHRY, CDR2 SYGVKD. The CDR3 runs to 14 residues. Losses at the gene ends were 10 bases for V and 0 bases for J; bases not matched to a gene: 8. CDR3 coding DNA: TGTGCCACCAGGCGGACAGGTATGAACACTGAAGCTTTCTTT. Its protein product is CATRRTGMNTEAFF.

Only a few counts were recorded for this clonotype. The CDR3 bases are TGTGCCAGCAGTTACCGTTCGGGGTTTTCCTATAATTCACCCCTCCACTTT. Its translation is CASSYRSGFSYNSPLHF. This sequence joins TRBV6-5 and TRBJ1-6; D call uncertain. The CDR3 sequence is 17 residues long. Germline assignment: CDR1 MNHEY and CDR2 SVGAGI. Trimming removed 2 bases at V and 1 base at J, with 12 bases between.

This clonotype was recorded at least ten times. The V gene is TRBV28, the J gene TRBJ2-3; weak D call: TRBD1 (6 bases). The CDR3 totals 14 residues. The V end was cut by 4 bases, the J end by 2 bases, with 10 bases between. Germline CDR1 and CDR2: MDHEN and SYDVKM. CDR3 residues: CASSSGQSTDTQYF. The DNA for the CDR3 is TGTGCCAGCAGTTCCGGACAGTCCACAGATACGCAGTATTTT.

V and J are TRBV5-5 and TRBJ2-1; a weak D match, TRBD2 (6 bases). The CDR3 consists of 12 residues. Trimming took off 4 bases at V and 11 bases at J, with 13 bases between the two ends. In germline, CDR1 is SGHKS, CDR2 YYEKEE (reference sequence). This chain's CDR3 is CASSGTGTQQFF. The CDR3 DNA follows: TGTGCCAGCAGCGGTACCGGGACTCAGCAGTTCTTC.

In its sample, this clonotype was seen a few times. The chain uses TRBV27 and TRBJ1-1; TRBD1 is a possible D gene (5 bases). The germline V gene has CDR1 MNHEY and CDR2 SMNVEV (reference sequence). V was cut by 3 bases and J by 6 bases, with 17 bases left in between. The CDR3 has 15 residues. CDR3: CASSFLGTVLSEAFF. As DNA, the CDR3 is TGTGCCAGCAGTTTCCTCGGGACGGTCCTCTCTGAAGCTTTCTTT.

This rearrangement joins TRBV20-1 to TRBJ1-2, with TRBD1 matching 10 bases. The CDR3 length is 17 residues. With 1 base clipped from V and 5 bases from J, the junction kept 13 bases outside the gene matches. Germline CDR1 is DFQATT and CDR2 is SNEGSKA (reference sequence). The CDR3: CSARGAWDRGFLYGYTF. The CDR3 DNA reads TGCAGTGCTAGAGGGGCCTGGGACAGGGGCTTTCTTTATGGCTACACCTTC.

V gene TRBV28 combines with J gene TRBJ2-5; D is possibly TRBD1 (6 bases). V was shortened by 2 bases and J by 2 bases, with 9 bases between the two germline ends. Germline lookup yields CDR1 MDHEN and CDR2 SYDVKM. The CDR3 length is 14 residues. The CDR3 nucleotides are TGTGCCAGCAGTTTACCGACAGGTCAAGAGACCCAGTACTTC. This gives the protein CASSLPTGQETQYF.

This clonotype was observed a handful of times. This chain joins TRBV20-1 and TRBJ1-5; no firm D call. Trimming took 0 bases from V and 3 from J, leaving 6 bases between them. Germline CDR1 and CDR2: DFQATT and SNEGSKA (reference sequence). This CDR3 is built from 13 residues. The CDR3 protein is CSARDFSNQPQHF. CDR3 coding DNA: TGCAGTGCTAGAGATTTTTCCAATCAGCCCCAGCATTTT.

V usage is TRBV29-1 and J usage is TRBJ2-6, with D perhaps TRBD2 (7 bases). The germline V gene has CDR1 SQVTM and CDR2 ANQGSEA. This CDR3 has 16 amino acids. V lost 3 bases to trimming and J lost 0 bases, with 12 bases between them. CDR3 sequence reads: CSVEKRGGSGANVLTF. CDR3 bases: TGCAGCGTTGAGAAGAGGGGGGGCTCTGGGGCCAACGTCCTGACTTTC.